Here is one T cell receptor beta chain with its context. What it binds is not known. Sequenced by immunoSEQ multiplex PCR; TCRdb stores in-frame clones only, minus some. Of about 3,400 clones detected, 75% to 95% appear once; the ten largest clones hold 2% to 2.5%. Repeated repertoire sampling spanned the course of chemoradiotherapy. This sample is drawn from a study of chemoradiotherapy in HPV16-positive cancers. V gave up 2 bases and J gave up 4 bases, with 11 bases separating them. CDR1 is MNHEY and CDR2 is SVGAGI in the germline V gene. The CDR3 consists of 14 residues. Study findings and constraints: Functional assays defining HPV-specific T cells used only a couple of HPV16-positive patients.

This sequence originates from a human donor with HPV-associated anogenital cancer. The V gene is TRBV6-5, the J gene TRBJ2-5; a weak D match, TRBD2 (6 bases). The sample was blood, taken from a patient who underwent chemoradiotherapy. CDR3 residues: CASSYPGVGETQYF. The CDR3 coding sequence is TGTGCCAGCAGTTACCCGGGGGTAGGAGAGACCCAGTACTTC.